This TCR beta chain was obtained from a study of blood T cells in healthy people across ages. For the second PCR, which ran for about 6 to 11 cycles, a sample-barcoded 5' primer and a J-beta primer mix were used. Paired-end reads containing CDR3 totaled no fewer than 2.5 million for each sample. MiXCR, applied by TCRdb to the 5' RACE reads, yields one record per CDR3 protein. This table holds approximately 800,000 distinct CDR3 sequences, roughly 60% found once. Isolation yielded PBMCs, at least 6 million per sample, in every case. V was cut by 2 bases and J by 1 base, with 9 bases left in between. Germline values: CDR1 MDHEN, CDR2 SYDVKM. The CDR3 spans 15 residues.

The sequence derives from a young man in good health. The sequencing input was blood. J is TRBJ1-5 and V is TRBV28; D ambiguous. The CDR3 region has the DNA TGTGCCAGCAGTTTACGGCAGGTCAGCAATCAGCCCCAGCATTTT. Translating it yields CASSLRQVSNQPQHF.